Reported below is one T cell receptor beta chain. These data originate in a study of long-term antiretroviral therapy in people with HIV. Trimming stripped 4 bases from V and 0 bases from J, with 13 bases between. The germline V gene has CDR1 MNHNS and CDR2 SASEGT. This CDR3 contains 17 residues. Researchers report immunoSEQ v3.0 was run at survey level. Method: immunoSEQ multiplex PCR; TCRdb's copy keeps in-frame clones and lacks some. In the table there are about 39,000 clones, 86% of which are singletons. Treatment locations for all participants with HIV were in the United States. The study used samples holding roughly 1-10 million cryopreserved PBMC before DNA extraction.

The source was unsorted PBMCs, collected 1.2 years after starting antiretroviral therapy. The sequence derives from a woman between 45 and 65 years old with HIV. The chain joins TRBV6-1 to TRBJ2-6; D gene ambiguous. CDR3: CASSGGRLSSGANVLTF. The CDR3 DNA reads TGTGCCAGCAGTGGCGGACGACTGAGCTCTGGGGCCAACGTCCTGACTTTC.